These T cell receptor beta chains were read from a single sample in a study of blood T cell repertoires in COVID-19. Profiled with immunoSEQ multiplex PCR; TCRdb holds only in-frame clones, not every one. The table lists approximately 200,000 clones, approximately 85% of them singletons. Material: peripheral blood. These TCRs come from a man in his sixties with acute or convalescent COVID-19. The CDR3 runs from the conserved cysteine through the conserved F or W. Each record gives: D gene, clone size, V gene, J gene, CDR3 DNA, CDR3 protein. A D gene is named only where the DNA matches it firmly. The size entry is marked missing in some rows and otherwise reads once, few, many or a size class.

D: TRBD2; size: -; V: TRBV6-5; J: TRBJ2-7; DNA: TGTGCCAGCAGTTACCTAGCGGGAGTAAGGTACGAGCAGTACTTC; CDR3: CASSYLAGVRYEQYF
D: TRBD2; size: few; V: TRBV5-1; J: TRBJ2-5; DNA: TGCGCCAGCAGCTTGAATGGCGGGAGGTCGGGAGAGACCCAGTACTTC; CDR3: CASSLNGGRSGETQYF
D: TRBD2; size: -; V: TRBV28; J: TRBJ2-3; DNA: TGTGCCAGCAGTTTAGGACTAGCGGGGTCTTTCACAGATACGCAGTATTTT; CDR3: CASSLGLAGSFTDTQYF
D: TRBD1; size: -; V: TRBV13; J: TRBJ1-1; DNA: TGTGCCAGCAGGAGGACAGGCCTTGCTATGAACACTGAAGCTTTCTTT; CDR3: CASRRTGLAMNTEAFF
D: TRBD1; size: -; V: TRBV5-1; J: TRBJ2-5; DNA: TGCGCCAGCAGCGGCTCAGGGGGCTCGGAGACCCAGTACTTC; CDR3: CASSGSGGSETQYF
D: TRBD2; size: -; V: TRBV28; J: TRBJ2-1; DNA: TGTGCCAGCAGTCTACTAGCGGGAAATTTCAATGAGCAGTTCTTC; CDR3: CASSLLAGNFNEQFF
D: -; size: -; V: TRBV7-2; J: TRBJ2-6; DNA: TGTGCCAGCAGTGTAGGGGGAGCTGGGGCCAACGTCCTGACTTTC; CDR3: CASSVGGAGANVLTF
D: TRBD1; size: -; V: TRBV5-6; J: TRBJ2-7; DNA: TGTGCCAGCAGGAAGACAGGGGGCGGCAACGAGCAGTACTTC; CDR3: CASRKTGGGNEQYF
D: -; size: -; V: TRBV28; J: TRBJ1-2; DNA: TGTGCCAGCAGCCCAACACCGACTCGGGGAGGGAACTATGGCTACACCTTC; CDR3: CASSPTPTRGGNYGYTF
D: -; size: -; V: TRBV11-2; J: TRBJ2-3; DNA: TGTGCCAGCAGCTTACCTAGCGGCACAGATACGCAGTATTTT; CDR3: CASSLPSGTDTQYF
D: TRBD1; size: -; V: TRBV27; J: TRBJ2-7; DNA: TGTGCCAGCAGCGGAGGGACCGGACAGGGAATCCACGAGCAGTACTTC; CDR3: CASSGGTGQGIHEQYF
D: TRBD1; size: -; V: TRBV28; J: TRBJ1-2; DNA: TGTGCCAGCAGTTTGGTTGGACAGGCTGCTGGCTACACCTTC; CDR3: CASSLVGQAAGYTF
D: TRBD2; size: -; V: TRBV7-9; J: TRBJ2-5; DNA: TGTGCCAGCAGCCCGGGACTAGCGGGATCCTCGGAGACCCAGTACTTC; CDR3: CASSPGLAGSSETQYF
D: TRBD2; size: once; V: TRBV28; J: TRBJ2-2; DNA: TGTGCCAGCGGACTAGCGGGAGGGGGTACCGGGGAGCTGTTTTTT; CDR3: CASGLAGGGTGELFF
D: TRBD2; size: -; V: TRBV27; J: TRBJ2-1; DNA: TGTGCCAGCAGTTTCGGACTAGCGGGAGCGGCTGAGCAGTTCTTC; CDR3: CASSFGLAGAAEQFF
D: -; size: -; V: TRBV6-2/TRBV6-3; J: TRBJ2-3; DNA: TGTGCCAGCAGTTACCTCTTCAGGGATACGCAGTATTTT; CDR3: CASSYLFRDTQYF
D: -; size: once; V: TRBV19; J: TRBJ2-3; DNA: TGTGCCAGTAGTTCGGGGGTAAGAGTTAGCACAGATACGCAGTATTTT; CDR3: CASSSGVRVSTDTQYF
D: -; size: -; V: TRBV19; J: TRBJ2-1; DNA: TGTGCCAGTAGTATAGAGGGTGGGCCCCGCCGGGGCAATGAGCAGTTCTTC; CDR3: CASSIEGGPRRGNEQFF
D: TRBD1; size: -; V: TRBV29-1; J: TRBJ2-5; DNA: TGCAGCGTTGAATTGTTGCAGGGGGCGAAGACCCAGTACTTC; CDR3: CSVELLQGAKTQYF
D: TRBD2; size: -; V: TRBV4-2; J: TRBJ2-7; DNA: TGTGCCAGCAGCAAGGAACAGCACGGGACTAGCGCCAACGAGCAGTACTTC; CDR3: CASSKEQHGTSANEQYF
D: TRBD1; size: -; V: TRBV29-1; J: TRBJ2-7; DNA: TGCAGCGTTGGACAGGGGGCGAGGGAGCAGTACTTC; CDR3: CSVGQGAREQYF
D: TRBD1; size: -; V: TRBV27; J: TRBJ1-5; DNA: TGTGCCAGCAGTTCCGGACAGGGGAATCAGCCCCAGCATTTT; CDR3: CASSSGQGNQPQHF
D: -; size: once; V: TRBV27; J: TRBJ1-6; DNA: TGTGCCAGCAGTAAACAGGGAAGTCCACCCCTCCACTTT; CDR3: CASSKQGSPPLHF
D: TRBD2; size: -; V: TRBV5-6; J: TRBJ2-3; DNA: TGTGCCAGCAGCAGCAGCGGGAGCCTCAGCACAGATACGCAGTATTTT; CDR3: CASSSSGSLSTDTQYF
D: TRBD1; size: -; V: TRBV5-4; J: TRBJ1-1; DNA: TGTGCCAGCAGCTTGGTGGGACAGGGGGCAGGAACTGAAGCTTTCTTT; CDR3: CASSLVGQGAGTEAFF
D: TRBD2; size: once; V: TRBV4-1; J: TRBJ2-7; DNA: TGCGCCAGCAGCCAAGGACTAGCGGGAGGGCCCTACGAGCAGTACTTC; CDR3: CASSQGLAGGPYEQYF
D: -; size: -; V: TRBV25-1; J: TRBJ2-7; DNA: TGTGCCAGCAGTGTCCGGGACGAGCAGTACTTC; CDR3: CASSVRDEQYF
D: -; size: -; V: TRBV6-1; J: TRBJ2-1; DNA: TGTGCCAGCAGTGCGACAGGTAATTCCCCCTACAATGAGCAGTTCTTC; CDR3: CASSATGNSPYNEQFF
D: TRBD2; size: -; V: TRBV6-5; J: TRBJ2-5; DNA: TGTGCCAGCAGTTACTCTGGCGGGAGGACCCAAGAGACCCAGTACTTC; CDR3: CASSYSGGRTQETQYF
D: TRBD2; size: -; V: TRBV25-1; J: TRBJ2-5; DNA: TGTGCCAGCAGTGTTCGGGGGGGGCGAGAGACCCAGTACTTC; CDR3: CASSVRGGRETQYF
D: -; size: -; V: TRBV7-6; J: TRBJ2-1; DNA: TGTGCCAGCAGCTTACAGCCGGAGTCTGGCAATGAGCAGTTCTTC; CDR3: CASSLQPESGNEQFF
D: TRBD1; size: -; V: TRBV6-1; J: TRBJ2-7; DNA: TGTGCCAGCAGTGAGGTGGACAGGTTCCACTACGAGCAGTACTTC; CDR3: CASSEVDRFHYEQYF
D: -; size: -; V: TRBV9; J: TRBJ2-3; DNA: TGTGCCAGCAGCGCGAGGAGCGGCCTCAGCACAGATACGCAGTATTTT; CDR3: CASSARSGLSTDTQYF
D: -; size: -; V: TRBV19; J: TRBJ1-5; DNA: TGTGCCAGTAGTATCGGGAGGTATCAGCCCCAGCATTTT; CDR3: CASSIGRYQPQHF
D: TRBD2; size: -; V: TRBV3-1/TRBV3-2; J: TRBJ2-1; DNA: TGTGCCAGCAGCCAAGAGGGACTAGCGGGAGGTTATGAGCAGTTCTTC; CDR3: CASSQEGLAGGYEQFF
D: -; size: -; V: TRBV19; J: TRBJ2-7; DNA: TGTGCCAGTAGCCCTTTCGGATCCTCAGGGGAGTGGGGATTCTACGAGCAGTACTTC; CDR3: CASSPFGSSGEWGFYEQYF
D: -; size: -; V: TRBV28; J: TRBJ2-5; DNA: TGTGCCAGCAGTCCCCTGACAGGACAAGAGACCCAGTACTTC; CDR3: CASSPLTGQETQYF
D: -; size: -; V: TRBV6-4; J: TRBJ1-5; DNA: TGTGCCAGCACTTGGAGGCACAGCAATCAGCCCCAGCATTTT; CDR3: CASTWRHSNQPQHF
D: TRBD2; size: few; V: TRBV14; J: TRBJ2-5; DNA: TGTGCCAGCAGCCCCGCAGGCTGGACCGGGACTAGCGGGAGAGGGTGGGATCAAGAGACCCAGTACTTC; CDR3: CASSPAGWTGTSGRGWDQETQYF
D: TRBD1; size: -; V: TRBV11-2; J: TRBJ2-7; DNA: TGTGCCAGCAGCCCCGGGACAGGGTACGAGCAGTACTTC; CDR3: CASSPGTGYEQYF
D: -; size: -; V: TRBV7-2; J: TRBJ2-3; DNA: TGTGCCAGCACGGCGGAGGGGGGGGGCCTAGATACGCAGTATTTT; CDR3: CASTAEGGGLDTQYF
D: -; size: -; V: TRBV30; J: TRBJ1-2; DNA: TGTGCCTGGAACAGGGCTTCTAATGGCTACACCTTC; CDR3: CAWNRASNGYTF
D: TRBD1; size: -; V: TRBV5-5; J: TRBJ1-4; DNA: TGTGCCAGCAGCGCGCCGGGACAGAGCTATGAAAAACTGTTTTTT; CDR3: CASSAPGQSYEKLFF
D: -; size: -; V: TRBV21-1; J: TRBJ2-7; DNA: TGTGCCAGCAGCAAATTTTTCACAGGGGACCCCTACGAGCAGTACTTC; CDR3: CASSKFFTGDPYEQYF
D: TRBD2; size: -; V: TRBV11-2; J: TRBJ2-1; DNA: TGTGCCAGCAGCTTAGGGCAGCTAGCGGGAGTGGGGAATGAGCAGTTCTTC; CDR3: CASSLGQLAGVGNEQFF
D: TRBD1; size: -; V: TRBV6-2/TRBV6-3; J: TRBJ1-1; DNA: TGTGCCAGCAGTTACTTCGGGACAGGGGTCACTGAAGCTTTCTTT; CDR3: CASSYFGTGVTEAFF
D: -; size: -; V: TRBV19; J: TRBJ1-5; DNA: TGTGCCAGTAGCCAGGGTAATCAGCCCCAGCATTTT; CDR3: CASSQGNQPQHF
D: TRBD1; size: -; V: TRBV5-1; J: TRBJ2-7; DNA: TGCGCCAGTAAGCTCGAGGACAGGGGGTCCTACGAGCAGTACTTC; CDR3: CASKLEDRGSYEQYF
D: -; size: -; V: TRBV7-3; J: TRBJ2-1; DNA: TGTGCCAGCAGCTCCGTGGGGACTCTAAGTAACAATGAGCAGTTCTTC; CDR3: CASSSVGTLSNNEQFF
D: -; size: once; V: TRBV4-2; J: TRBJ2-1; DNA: TGTGCCAGCAGCCAACGCCGGGAGCTGCGAAATGAGCAGTTCTTC; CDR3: CASSQRRELRNEQFF